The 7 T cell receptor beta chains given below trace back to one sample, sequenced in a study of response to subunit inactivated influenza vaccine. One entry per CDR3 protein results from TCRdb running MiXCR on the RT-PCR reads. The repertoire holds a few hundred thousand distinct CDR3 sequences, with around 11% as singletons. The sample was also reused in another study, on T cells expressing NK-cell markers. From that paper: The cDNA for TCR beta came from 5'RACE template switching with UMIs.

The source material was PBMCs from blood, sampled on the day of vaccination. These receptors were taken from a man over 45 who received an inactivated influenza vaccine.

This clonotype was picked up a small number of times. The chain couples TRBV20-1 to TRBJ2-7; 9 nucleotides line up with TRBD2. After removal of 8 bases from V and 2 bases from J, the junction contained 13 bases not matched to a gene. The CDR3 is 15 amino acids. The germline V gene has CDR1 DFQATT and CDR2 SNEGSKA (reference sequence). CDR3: CSPSGGLAGTYEQYF. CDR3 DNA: TGCAGTCCGTCCGGGGGGCTAGCGGGAACCTACGAGCAGTACTTC.

CDR3 protein: CASSHGQGAEAFF. CDR3 sequence (DNA): TGTGCCAGCAGCCACGGACAGGGCGCTGAAGCTTTCTTT. This chain links TRBV7-3 with TRBJ1-1; 8 bases match TRBD1. CDR1 and CDR2 (germline): SGHTA, FQGTGA. CDR3 length: 13 residues. Unmatched junction bases numbered 5, after V lost 5 bases and J lost 6 bases.

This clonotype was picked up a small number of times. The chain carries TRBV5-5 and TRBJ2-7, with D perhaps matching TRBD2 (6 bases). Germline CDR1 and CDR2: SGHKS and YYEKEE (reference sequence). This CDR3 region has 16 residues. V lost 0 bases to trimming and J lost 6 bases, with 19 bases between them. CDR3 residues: CASSLAPITGVAEQYF. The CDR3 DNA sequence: TGTGCCAGCAGCTTGGCCCCCATTACGGGGGTCGCCGAGCAGTACTTC.

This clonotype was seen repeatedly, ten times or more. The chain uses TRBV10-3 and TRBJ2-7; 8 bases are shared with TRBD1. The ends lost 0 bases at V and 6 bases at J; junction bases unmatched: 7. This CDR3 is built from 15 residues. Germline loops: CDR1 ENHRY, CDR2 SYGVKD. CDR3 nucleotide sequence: TGTGCCATCAGTGAGTCTCGCGACAGGGGATCCGAGCAGTACTTC. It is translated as CAISESRDRGSEQYF.

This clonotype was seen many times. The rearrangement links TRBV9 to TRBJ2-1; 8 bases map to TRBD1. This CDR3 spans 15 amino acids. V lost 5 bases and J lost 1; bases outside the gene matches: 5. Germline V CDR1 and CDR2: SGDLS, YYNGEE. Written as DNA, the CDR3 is TGTGCCAGCAGTGAAACAGGGGGATCCTACAATGAGCAGTTCTTC. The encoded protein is CASSETGGSYNEQFF.

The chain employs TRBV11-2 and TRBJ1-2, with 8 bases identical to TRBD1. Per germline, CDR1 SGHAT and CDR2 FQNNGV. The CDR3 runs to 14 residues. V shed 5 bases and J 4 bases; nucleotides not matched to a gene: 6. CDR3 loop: CASSQIGQGYGYTF. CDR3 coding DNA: TGTGCCAGCAGCCAAATAGGACAGGGCTATGGCTACACCTTC.

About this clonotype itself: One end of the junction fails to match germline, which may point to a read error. DNA for the CDR3: TGTGCCAGCGGTTTGGCGGGAGCTACCCAAGAGACCCAGTACTTC. Translated, it gives CASGLAGATQETQYF. The J gene is TRBJ2-5, the V gene TRBV28; 7 bases match TRBD2. CDR3 length: 15 residues. Germline assignment: CDR1 MDHEN and CDR2 SYDVKM.